Following are 2 T cell receptor beta chains from one sample sequenced in a study of T cell responses to AZD1222 COVID-19 vaccine. Clones were read by immunoSEQ multiplex PCR, and TCRdb kept only the in-frame ones, dropping some. The sample records about 270,000 clones, 90% to 95% being singletons. This sample comprised peripheral blood, obtained 28 days after the second AZD1222 dose. These receptors were taken from an adult who received the AZD1222 COVID-19 vaccine.

The J gene is TRBJ2-7, the V gene TRBV7-2; 11 bases align to TRBD2. V was pared by 5 bases and J by 2 bases, with 8 bases of the junction left unmatched. The CDR3 runs 16 residues. The germline gives CDR1 SGHTA, CDR2 FQGNSA. The CDR3 sequence: CASSTGTSGYTYEQYF. The CDR3 bases are TGTGCCAGCAGCACCGGGACTAGCGGCTACACCTACGAGCAGTACTTC.

The chain recombines TRBV5-1 with TRBJ2-5, with D maybe TRBD2 (5 bases). The germline CDR1 and CDR2 sequences are SGHRS and YFSETQ. V was pared by 4 bases and J by 1 base, with 8 bases between. The CDR3 totals 13 residues. CDR3 protein: CASSEGSQETQYF. CDR3 coding DNA: TGCGCCAGCAGCGAGGGAAGCCAAGAGACCCAGTACTTC.